This TCR beta chain came from a study of Ad26.COV2.S vaccination and SARS-CoV-2 variants. Described treatment: some 20 received Ad26.COV2.S at low or high dose, single or two shots; about 5 received placebo; per-sample allocation not given. The investigators took samples on day 63 after the first vaccine or placebo injection. This clone was detected many times. Clones were read by immunoSEQ multiplex PCR, and TCRdb kept only the in-frame ones, dropping some. This sample has about 480,000 clones, with around nine tenths found just once. This TCR was sampled from a person between 18 and 60 years old who received the Ad26.COV2.S COVID-19 vaccine or a placebo. The sequencing here drew on peripheral blood, taken in a trial of Ad26.COV2.S vaccine versus placebo.

The CDR3 here is CASSPNRGTNEKLFF. As DNA, the CDR3 is TGTGCCAGCTCACCAAACCGGGGAACTAATGAAAAACTGTTTTTT. The V gene is TRBV18, the J gene TRBJ1-4; D not certain. The V gene's germline CDR1 is KGHSH and CDR2 LQKENI. There are 15 residues in the CDR3. With 2 bases removed from V and 1 base from J, the gap between germline ends came to 8 bases.